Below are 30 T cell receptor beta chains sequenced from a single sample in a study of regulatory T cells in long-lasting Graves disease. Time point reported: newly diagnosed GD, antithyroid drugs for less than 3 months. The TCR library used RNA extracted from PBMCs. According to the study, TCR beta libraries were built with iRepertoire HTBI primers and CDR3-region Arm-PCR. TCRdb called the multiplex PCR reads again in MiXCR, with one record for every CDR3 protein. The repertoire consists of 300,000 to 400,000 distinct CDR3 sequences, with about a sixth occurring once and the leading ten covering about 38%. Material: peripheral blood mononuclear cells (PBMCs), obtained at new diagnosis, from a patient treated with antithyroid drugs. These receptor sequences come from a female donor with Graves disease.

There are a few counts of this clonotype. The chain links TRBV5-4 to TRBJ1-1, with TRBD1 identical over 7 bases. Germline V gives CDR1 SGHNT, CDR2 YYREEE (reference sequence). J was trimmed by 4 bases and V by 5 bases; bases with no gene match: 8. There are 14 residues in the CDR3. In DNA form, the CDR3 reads TGTGCCAGCAGGACATCACAGGGGCGCACTGAAGCTTTCTTT. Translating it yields CASRTSQGRTEAFF.

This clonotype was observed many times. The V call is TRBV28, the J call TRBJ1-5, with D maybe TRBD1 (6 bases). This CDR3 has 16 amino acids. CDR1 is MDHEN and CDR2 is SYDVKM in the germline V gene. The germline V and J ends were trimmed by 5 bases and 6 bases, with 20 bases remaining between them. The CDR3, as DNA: TGTGCCAGCAGTCCGCCGGGCGGGGTAGGGGGTCAGCCCCAGCATTTT. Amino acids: CASSPPGGVGGQPQHF.

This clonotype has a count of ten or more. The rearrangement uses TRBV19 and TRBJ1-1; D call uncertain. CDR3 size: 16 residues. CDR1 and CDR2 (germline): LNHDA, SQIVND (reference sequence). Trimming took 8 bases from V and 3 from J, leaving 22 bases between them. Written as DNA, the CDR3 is TGTGCCAGTCATCGGGCAGGCCACCCTCGGGACACTGAAGCTTTCTTT. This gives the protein CASHRAGHPRDTEAFF. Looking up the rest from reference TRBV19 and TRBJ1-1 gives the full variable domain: DGGITQSPKYLFRKEGQNVTLSCEQNLNHDAMYWYRQDPGQGLRLIYYSQIVNDFQKGDIAEGYSVSREKKESFPLTVTSAQKNPTAFYLCASHRAGHPRDTEAFFGQGTRLTVV.

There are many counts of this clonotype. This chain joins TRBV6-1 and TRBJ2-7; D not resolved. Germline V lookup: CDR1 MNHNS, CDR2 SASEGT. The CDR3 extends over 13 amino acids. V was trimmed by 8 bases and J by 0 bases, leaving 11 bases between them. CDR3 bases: TGTGCCAGCGGTCCGTGGAGCTCCTACGAGCAGTACTTC. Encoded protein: CASGPWSSYEQYF.

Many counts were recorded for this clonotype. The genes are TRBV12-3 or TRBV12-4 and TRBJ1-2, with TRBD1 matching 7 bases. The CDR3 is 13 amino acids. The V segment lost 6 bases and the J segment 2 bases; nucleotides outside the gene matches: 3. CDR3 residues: CASREQGNYGYTF. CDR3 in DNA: TGTGCCAGCAGGGAACAGGGGAACTATGGCTACACCTTC.

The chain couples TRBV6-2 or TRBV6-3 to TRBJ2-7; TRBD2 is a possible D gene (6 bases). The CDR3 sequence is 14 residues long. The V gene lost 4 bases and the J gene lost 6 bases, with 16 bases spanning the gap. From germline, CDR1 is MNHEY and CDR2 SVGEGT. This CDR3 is CASSLVGGIGEQYF. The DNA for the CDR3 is TGTGCCAGCAGTTTAGTCGGCGGGATCGGCGAGCAGTACTTC.

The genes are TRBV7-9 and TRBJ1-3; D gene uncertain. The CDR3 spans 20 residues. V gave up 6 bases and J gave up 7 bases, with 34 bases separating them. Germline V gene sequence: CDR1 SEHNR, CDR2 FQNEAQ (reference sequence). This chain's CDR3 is CASRPGRFSGNTIYLNTIYF. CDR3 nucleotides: TGTGCCAGCAGACCCGGACGATTCTCTGGAAACACCATATATTTGAACACCATATATTTT.

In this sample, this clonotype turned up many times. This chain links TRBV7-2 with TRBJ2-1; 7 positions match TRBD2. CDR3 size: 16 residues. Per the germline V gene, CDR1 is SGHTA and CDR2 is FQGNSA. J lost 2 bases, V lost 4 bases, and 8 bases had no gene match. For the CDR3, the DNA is TGTGCCAGCAGCTACAGCGGCGGGAGCCCCTACAATGAGCAGTTCTTC. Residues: CASSYSGGSPYNEQFF.

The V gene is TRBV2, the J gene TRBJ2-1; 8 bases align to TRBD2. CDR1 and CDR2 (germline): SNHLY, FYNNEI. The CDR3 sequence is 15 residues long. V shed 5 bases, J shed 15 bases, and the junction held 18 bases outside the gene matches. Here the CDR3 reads CASSYTAGGGAFPFF. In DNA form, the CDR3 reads TGTGCCAGCAGTTATACCGCGGGAGGCGGGGCGTTTCCGTTCTTC.

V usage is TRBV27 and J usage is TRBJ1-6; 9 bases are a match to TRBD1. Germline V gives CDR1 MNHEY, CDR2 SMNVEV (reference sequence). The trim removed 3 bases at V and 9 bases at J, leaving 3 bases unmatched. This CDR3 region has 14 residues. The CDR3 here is CASSFTGGSSPLHF. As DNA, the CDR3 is TGTGCCAGCAGTTTTACAGGGGGCAGTTCACCCCTCCACTTT.

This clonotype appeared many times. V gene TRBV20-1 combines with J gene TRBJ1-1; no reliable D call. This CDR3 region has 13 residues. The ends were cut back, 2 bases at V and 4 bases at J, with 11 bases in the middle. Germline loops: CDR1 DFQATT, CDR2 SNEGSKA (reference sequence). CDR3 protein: CSARPGSPTEAFF. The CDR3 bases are TGCAGTGCTAGACCGGGATCCCCCACTGAAGCTTTCTTT.

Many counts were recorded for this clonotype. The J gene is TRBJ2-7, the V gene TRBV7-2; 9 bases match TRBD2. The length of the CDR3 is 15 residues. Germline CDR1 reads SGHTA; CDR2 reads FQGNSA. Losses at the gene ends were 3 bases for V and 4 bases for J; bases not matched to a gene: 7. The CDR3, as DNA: TGTGCCAGCAGCTTCCAATTTAGCGGGAGTTACGAGCAGTACTTC. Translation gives CASSFQFSGSYEQYF.

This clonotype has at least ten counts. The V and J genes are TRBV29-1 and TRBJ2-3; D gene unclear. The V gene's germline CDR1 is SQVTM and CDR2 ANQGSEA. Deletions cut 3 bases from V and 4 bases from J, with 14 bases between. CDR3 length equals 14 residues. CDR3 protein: CSVDLAQWADTQYF. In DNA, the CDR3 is TGCAGCGTTGATTTAGCCCAGTGGGCAGATACGCAGTATTTT.

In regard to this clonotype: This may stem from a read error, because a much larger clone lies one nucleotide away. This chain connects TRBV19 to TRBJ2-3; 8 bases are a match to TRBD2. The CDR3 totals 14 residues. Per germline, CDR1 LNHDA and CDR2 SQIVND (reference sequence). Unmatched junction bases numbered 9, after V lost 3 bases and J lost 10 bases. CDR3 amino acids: CASSIREGWDAQYF. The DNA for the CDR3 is TGTGCCAGTAGTATTCGGGAGGGCTGGGATGCGCAGTATTTT.

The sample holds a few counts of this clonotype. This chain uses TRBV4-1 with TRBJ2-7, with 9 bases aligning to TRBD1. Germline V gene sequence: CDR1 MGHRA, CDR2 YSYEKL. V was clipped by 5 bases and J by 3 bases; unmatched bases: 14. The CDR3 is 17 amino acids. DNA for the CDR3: TGCGCCAGCAGCAATGAGATCGGACAGGGGCGAATCTACGAGCAGTACTTC. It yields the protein CASSNEIGQGRIYEQYF.

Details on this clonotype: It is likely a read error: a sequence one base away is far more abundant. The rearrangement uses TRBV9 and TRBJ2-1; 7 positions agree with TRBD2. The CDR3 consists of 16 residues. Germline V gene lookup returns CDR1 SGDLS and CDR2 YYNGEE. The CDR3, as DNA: TGTGCCAGCTCACAGCGCACAGCGGGGTCCTACAATGAGCAGCTCTTC. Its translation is CASSQRTAGSYNEQLF.

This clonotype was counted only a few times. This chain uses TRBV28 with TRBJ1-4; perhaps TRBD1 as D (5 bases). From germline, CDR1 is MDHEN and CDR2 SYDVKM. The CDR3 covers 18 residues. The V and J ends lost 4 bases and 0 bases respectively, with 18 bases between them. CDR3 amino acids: CASSSPGREDATNEKLFF. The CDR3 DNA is TGTGCCAGCAGTTCCCCGGGCAGGGAAGATGCAACTAATGAAAAACTGTTTTTT.

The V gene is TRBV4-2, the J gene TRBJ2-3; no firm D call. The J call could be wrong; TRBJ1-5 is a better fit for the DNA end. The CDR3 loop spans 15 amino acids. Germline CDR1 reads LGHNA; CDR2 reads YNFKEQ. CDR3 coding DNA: TGTGCCAGCAGCCTCGTCCGGGAAATCACAGATACGCAGCATTTT. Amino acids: CASSLVREITDTQHF.

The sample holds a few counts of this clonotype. The CDR3 protein is CASSPSAANTGELFF. The CDR3 coding sequence is TGTGCCAGCAGCCCTAGCGCCGCGAACACCGGGGAGCTGTTTTTT. V and J are TRBV7-9 and TRBJ2-2, with D possibly TRBD2 on 6 matching bases. With 5 bases removed from V and 0 bases from J, the gap between germline ends came to 10 bases. Germline loops: CDR1 SEHNR, CDR2 FQNEAQ (reference sequence). This CDR3 is built from 15 residues.

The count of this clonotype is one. The CDR3 coding sequence is TGTGCCAGCACTCAAGTGGACAGAAACAATGAGCAGTTCTTC. It translates to CASTQVDRNNEQFF. The chain joins TRBV6-2 or TRBV6-3 to TRBJ2-1, with D perhaps TRBD1 (6 bases). Germline V gives CDR1 MNHEY, CDR2 SVGEGT. The CDR3 is 14 amino acids. V lost 7 bases and J 5 bases, leaving 15 bases between the germline ends.

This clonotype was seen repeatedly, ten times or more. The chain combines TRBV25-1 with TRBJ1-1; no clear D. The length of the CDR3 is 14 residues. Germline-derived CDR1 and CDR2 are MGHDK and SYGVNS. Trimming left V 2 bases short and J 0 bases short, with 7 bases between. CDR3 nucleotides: TGTGCCAGCAGTGAAGGATTTATGAACACTGAAGCTTTCTTT. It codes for CASSEGFMNTEAFF.

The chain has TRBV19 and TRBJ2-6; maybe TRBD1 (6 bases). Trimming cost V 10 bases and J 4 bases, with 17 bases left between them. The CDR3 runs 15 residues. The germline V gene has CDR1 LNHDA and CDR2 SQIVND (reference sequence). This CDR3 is CATKPTGYGANVLTF. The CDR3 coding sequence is TGTGCCACCAAACCTACAGGGTACGGGGCCAACGTCCTGACTTTC.

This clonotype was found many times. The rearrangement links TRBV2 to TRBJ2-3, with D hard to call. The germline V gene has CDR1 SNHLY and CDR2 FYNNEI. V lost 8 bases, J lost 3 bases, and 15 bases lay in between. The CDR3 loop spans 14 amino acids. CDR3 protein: CASPRFSSTDTQYF. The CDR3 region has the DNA TGTGCCAGCCCGCGGTTTAGTTCTACAGATACGCAGTATTTT.

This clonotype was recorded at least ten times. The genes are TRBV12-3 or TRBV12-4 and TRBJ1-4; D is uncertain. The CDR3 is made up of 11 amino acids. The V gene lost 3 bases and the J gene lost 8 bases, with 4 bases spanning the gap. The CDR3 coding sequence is TGTGCCAGCAGTTTGGCCGAAAAACTGTTTTTT. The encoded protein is CASSLAEKLFF.

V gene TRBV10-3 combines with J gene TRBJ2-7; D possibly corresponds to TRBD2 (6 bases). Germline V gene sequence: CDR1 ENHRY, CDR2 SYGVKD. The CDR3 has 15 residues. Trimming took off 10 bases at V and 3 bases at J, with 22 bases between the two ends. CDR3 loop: CATADPTLGSYEQYF. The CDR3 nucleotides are TGTGCCACCGCCGACCCCACTCTCGGGAGCTACGAGCAGTACTTC.

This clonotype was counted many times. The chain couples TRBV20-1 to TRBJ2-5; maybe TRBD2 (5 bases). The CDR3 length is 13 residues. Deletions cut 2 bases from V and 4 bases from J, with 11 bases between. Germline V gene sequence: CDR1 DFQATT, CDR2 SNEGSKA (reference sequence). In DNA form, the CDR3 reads TGCAGTGCTAGAAAAGGGCGGGCAGAGACCCAGTACTTC. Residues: CSARKGRAETQYF.

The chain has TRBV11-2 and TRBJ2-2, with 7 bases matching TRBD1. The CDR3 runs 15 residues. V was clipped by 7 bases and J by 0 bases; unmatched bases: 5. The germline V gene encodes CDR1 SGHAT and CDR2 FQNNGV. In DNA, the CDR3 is TGTGCCAGCAAGTTAGGGGGCCCGAACACCGGGGAGCTGTTTTTT. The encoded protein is CASKLGGPNTGELFF.

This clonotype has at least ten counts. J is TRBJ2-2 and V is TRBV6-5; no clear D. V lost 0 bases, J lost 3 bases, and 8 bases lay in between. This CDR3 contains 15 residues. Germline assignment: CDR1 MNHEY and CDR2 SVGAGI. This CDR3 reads CASSYSNLDTGELFF. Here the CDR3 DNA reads TGTGCCAGCAGTTACTCGAATTTGGACACCGGGGAGCTGTTTTTT.

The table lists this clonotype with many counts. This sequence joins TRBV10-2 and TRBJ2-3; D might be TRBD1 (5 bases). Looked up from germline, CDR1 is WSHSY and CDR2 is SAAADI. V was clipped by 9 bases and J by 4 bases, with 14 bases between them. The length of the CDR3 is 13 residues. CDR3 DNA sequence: TGCGCCAGTCGACAGATTGTCGCAGATACGCAGTATTTT. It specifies CASRQIVADTQYF.

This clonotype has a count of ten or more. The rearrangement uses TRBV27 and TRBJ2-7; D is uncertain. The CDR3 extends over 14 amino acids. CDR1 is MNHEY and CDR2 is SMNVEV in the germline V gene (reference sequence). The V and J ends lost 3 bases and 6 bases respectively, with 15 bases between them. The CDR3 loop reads CASSFDTGLGEQYF. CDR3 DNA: TGTGCCAGCAGTTTTGATACCGGGCTAGGCGAGCAGTACTTC.